This T cell receptor beta chain was captured in a study of cytomegalovirus exposure and HLA in healthy donors. Overall study: Membership in the Caucasian-associated ancestry cluster was found for 75% to 90% of approximately 430 genotyped donors.

With regard to this clone: The target antigen is unknown.

Study-level points and caveats: One variant, a missense change in DCLRE1C, was linked in a later analysis to TCR beta V- and J-gene trimming. Donors were assumed by presence/absence analyses to have roughly uniform sequencing depth.

PCR primers comprised 60 Vbeta and 13 Jbeta primers. In the source study's methods: About 9.9 million shared chains were among 65 million to 85 million unique TCR beta chains counted in a later analysis. Profiled with immunoSEQ multiplex PCR; TCRdb holds only in-frame clones, not every one. The D gene and trimming were derived from the DNA, and the V and J assignments and clone size from that table. The sample includes around 180,000 clones, approximately 84% of them seen just once. The CDR3 sequence is 13 residues long. Germline V CDR1 and CDR2: GTSNPN, SVGIG (reference sequence). V was pared by 5 bases and J by 7 bases, with 1 base of the junction left unmatched.

Sequencing was carried out using PBMCs. This receptor was obtained from a man aged 18 to 29 in good health and CMV-seronegative. This chain joins TRBV30 and TRBJ1-6; 11 nucleotides line up with TRBD1. The CDR3 nucleotides read TGTGCCTGGGGGACAGGGGGGAATTCACCCCTCCACTTT. This sequence encodes CAWGTGGNSPLHF.